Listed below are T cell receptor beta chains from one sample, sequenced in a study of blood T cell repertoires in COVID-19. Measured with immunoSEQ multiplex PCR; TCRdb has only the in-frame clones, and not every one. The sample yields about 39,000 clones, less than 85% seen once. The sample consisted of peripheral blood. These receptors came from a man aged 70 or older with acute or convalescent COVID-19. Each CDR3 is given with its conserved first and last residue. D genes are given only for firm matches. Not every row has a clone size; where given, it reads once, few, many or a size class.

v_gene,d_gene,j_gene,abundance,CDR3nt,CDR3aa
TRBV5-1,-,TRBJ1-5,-,TGCGCCAGCAGCATTGTGGGGGGAGAGAATCAGCCCCAGCATTTT,CASSIVGGENQPQHF
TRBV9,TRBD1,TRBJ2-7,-,TGTGCCAGCAGCGCCCGGACAGGGCGCTACGAGCAGTACTTC,CASSARTGRYEQYF
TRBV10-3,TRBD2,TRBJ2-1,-,TGTGCCATCAGTGAGGCACTAGCGGGAGGGAATGAGCAGTTCTTC,CAISEALAGGNEQFF
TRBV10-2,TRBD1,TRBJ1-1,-,TGCGCCAGCACCCCGACAGGGGGCGAAGGTACTGCAGCTTTCTTT,CASTPTGGEGTAAFF
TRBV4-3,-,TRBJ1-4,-,TGCGCCAGCAGCCGAGGACTGCTTAATGAAAAACTGTTTTTT,CASSRGLLNEKLFF
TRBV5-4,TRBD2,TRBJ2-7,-,TGTGCCAGCAGCTTGGGGGTTGGGACTAGCGGGTTAGGCTACGAGCAGTACTTC,CASSLGVGTSGLGYEQYF
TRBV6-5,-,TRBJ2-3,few,TGTGCCAGCAGCAGGACTATCCTCACAGATACGCAGTATTTT,CASSRTILTDTQYF
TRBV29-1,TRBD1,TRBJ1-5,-,TGCAGCGTGGCCGGGACAGTCAATCAGCCCCAGCATTTT,CSVAGTVNQPQHF
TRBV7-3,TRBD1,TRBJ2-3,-,TGTGCCAGCAGCTTATTAGGGGGCGCTAGCACAGATACGCAGTATTTT,CASSLLGGASTDTQYF
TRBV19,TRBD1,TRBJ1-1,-,TGTGCCAGTAGTCCCGGGACAGGGGAGGAAAAAGCTTTCTTT,CASSPGTGEEKAFF
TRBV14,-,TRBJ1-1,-,TGTGCCAGCAGCCCTCAGGGGCTCCGAGCTTTCTTT,CASSPQGLRAFF
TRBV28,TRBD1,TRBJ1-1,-,TGTGCCAGCAGCCTGAGACAGGGGACGAACACTGAAGCTTTCTTT,CASSLRQGTNTEAFF
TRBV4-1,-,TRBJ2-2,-,TGCGCCAGCAGTCTACAGCCAGGTACCGGGGAGCTGTTTTTT,CASSLQPGTGELFF
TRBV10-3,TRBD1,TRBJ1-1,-,TGTGCCATCAGTGCGACAGGGGACACTGAAGCTTTCTTT,CAISATGDTEAFF
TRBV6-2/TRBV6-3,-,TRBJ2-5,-,TGTGCCAGCAGTTACGGGGGCCGATGGGCCCAGTACTTC,CASSYGGRWAQYF
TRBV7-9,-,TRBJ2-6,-,TGTGCCAGCAGCTCAACGGTTGCTGGGGCCAACGTCCTGACTTTC,CASSSTVAGANVLTF
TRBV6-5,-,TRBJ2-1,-,TGTGCCGGCACACTCCGGGGTGGCGGGATGGATGAGCAGTTCTTC,CAGTLRGGGMDEQFF
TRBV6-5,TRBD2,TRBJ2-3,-,TGTGCCAGCAGTTACTCGAGGGTAGCGGGAACAGATACGCAGTATTTT,CASSYSRVAGTDTQYF
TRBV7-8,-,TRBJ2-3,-,TGTGCCAGCAGCCGGTTCGAGGGGGCAGATACGCAGTATTTT,CASSRFEGADTQYF
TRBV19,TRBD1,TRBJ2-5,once,TGTGCCAGTAGTTTATTTCCAGGGGGCGCCAGTGGAGAGACCCAGTACTTC,CASSLFPGGASGETQYF
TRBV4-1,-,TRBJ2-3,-,TGCGCCAGCAGCCGCAGACGTGGGGACTCACCGGGAGATACGCAGTATTTT,CASSRRRGDSPGDTQYF
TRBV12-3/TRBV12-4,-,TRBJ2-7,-,TGTGCCAGCAGTGCCAGTTTCGAGCAGTACTTC,CASSASFEQYF
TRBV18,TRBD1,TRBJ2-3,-,TGTGCCAGCTCCCTTACGACAGGGGCAGATACGCAGTATTTT,CASSLTTGADTQYF
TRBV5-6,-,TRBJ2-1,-,TGTGCCAGCATCGACAGGAGCTCCTACAATGAGCAGTTCTTC,CASIDRSSYNEQFF
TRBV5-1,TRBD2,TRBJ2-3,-,TGCGCCAGCAGCTTGTTAGCGGGAGCAGATACGCAGTATTTT,CASSLLAGADTQYF
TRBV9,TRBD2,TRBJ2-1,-,TGTGCCAGCAGCGTAGATGGAGCGGGAGTAGGGGAGCAGTTCTTC,CASSVDGAGVGEQFF
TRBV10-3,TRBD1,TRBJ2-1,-,TGTGCCATCAGTGAGAGACAGGGCAATTTAAATGAGCAGTTCTTC,CAISERQGNLNEQFF
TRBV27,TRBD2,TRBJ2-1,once,TGTGCCAGCAGTACACTAGCGGGCCTGGGAACCTACAATGAGCAGTTCTTC,CASSTLAGLGTYNEQFF
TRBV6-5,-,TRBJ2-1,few,TGTGCCAGCAGTTGGGCGGGAAGGTCGAATGAGCAGTTCTTC,CASSWAGRSNEQFF
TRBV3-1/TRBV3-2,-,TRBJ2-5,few,TGTGCCAGCAGCCAAGATTTAGGTATAACACAGGGAGCCCAAGAGACCCAGTACTTC,CASSQDLGITQGAQETQYF
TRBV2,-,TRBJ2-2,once,TGTGCCAGCAGCCCCCCTGGCGGGACCGGGGAGCTGTTTTTT,CASSPPGGTGELFF
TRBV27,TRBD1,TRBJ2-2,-,TGTGCCAGCAGTTTCTGGGACAGGGCCACCGGGGAGCTGTTTTTT,CASSFWDRATGELFF
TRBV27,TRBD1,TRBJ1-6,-,TGTGCCAGCAGTTCCGGGACAGGGGGAGCCTCCTATAATTCACCCCTCCACTTT,CASSSGTGGASYNSPLHF
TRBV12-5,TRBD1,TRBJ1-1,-,TGTGCTAGTGCCGGCCAGGGGGCACCGAACACTGAAGCTTTCTTT,CASAGQGAPNTEAFF
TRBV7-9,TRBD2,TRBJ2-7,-,TGTGCCAGCAGCTTATTGGGGGGAGGGCTCGAGCAGTACTTC,CASSLLGGGLEQYF
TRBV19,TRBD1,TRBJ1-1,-,TGTGCCAGTAGTTTACTCCGGGACAGCATAAACACTGAAGCTTTCTTT,CASSLLRDSINTEAFF
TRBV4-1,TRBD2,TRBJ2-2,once,TGCGCCAGCAGCCAAGATCGGGGACTAGCGGGCGCGAACACCGGGGAGCTGTTTTTT,CASSQDRGLAGANTGELFF
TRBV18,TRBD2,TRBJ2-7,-,TGTGCCAGCTCACCAAGGGGAGCTAGCGGGGATTACGAGCAGTACTTC,CASSPRGASGDYEQYF
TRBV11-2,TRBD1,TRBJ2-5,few,TGTGCCAGCAGCTCAGGGGGCGGGGAGACCCAGTACTTC,CASSSGGGETQYF
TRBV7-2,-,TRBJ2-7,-,TGTGCCAGCAGCTTATCCCAGGGTAGCCTAAGCTCCTACGAGCAGTACTTC,CASSLSQGSLSSYEQYF
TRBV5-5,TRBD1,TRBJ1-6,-,TGTGCCAGCAGCTTGACGACAGGGACCTCAGGCCTCCACTTT,CASSLTTGTSGLHF
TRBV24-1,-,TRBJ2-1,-,TGTGCCACCAGTGATTCCGCGCCCCCCTCCTACAATGAGCAGTTCTTC,CATSDSAPPSYNEQFF
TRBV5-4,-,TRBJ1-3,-,TGTGCCAGCACCAGGGCTGGAAACACCATATATTTT,CASTRAGNTIYF
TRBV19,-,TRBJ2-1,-,TGTGCCAGTAGTATAGATGGGGCCTCCTACAATGAGCAGTTCTTC,CASSIDGASYNEQFF